One sample yielded the 5 T cell receptor beta chains listed below, sequenced in a study of cytomegalovirus exposure and HLA in healthy donors. Use of 60 Vbeta and 13 Jbeta primers characterized the PCR. The repertoire was sequenced with immunoSEQ multiplex PCR; TCRdb's copy has only in-frame clones and lacks some. The table includes around 120,000 clones, 70% to 80% detected once. Sequenced input: PBMCs. The origin of the receptors is a man aged 25-40 years in good health and CMV-seronegative.

In its sample, this clone was seen a few times. The chain uses TRBV27 and TRBJ1-5; 9 nucleotides line up with TRBD1. Germline-derived CDR1 and CDR2 are MNHEY and SMNVEV (reference sequence). With 6 bases clipped from V and 7 bases from J, the junction kept 7 bases outside the gene matches. This CDR3 comprises 14 residues. The CDR3 reads CASSATGGGQPQHF. The CDR3 DNA reads as TGTGCCAGCAGCGCGACAGGGGGAGGGCAGCCCCAGCATTTT.

The chain joins TRBV6-5 to TRBJ2-7; 12 bases line up with TRBD2. This CDR3 is 15 amino acids long. CDR1 is MNHEY, CDR2 SVGAGI, per germline. The J segment lost 3 bases and the V segment lost 6 bases, leaving 6 bases of the junction unmatched. This CDR3 is CASRLGLAGLYEQYF. As DNA, the CDR3 is TGTGCCAGCAGACTCGGACTAGCGGGACTCTACGAGCAGTACTTC.

The chain links TRBV18 to TRBJ2-6; D gene unclear. The CDR3 has 14 residues. Deletions cut 3 bases from V and 3 bases from J, with 6 bases between. Germline V gene sequence: CDR1 KGHSH, CDR2 LQKENI. Here the CDR3 reads CASSPLLGANVLTF. CDR3 nucleotide sequence: TGTGCCAGCTCACCCTTACTTGGGGCCAACGTCCTGACTTTC.

This clone was seen only once. This chain links TRBV7-9 with TRBJ2-2; D unclear. Germline V lookup: CDR1 SEHNR, CDR2 FQNEAQ (reference sequence). Trimming shortened V by 7 bases and J by 1 base, and 10 bases separated the two germline ends. This CDR3 contains 14 residues. CDR3 nucleotide sequence: TGTGCCAGCACCTTTACTGAGAACACCGGGGAGCTGTTTTTT. Its translation is CASTFTENTGELFF.

V is TRBV29-1 and J is TRBJ2-6, with unresolved D. Germline V lookup: CDR1 SQVTM, CDR2 ANQGSEA. The length of the CDR3 is 13 residues. V dropped 5 bases and J dropped 1 base, with 6 bases sitting between them. DNA of the CDR3: TGCAGCGTTTCACTGTCTGGGGCCAACGTCCTGACTTTC. It encodes CSVSLSGANVLTF.